Listed below are T cell receptor beta chains from one sample, sequenced in a study of T cells in Graves' hyperthyroidism and ophthalmopathy. TCRdb reprocessed the multiplex PCR reads via MiXCR and lists one record per CDR3 protein. This sample has 310,000 or so distinct CDR3 sequences, with about a sixth found just once. Specimen: blood. These receptors were obtained from an older woman with Graves' ophthalmopathy. Both conserved end residues are part of each CDR3. Each record gives: D gene, J gene, clone size, V gene, CDR3 length, CDR3 protein, CDR3 DNA. D genes are given only for firm matches. A clone size is listed for some rows: how often the clone was seen (once, few, many), or a class if it is expanded.

NA	TRBJ1-6	many	TRBV6-5	14	CASSYGQMNSPLHF	TGTGCCAGCAGTTACGGGCAGATGAATTCACCCCTCCACTTT
TRBD1	TRBJ1-5	many	TRBV30	14	CAWSATGGDQPQHF	TGTGCCTGGAGCGCAACAGGGGGCGATCAGCCCCAGCATTTT
TRBD1	TRBJ1-2	NA	TRBV13	14	CASSFGQVNYGYTF	TGTGCCAGCAGCTTCGGACAGGTTAACTATGGCTACACCTTC
TRBD1	TRBJ1-2	NA	TRBV18	15	CASSVTGTGDYGYTF	TGTGCCAGCTCGGTAACCGGGACAGGGGACTATGGCTACACCTTC
NA	TRBJ2-3	NA	TRBV20-1	16	CSAGLPGRTSTDTQYF	TGCAGTGCTGGACTGCCGGGACGAACTAGCACAGATACGCAGTATTTT
NA	TRBJ1-1	many	TRBV5-1	13	CASSLEENTEAFF	TGCGCCAGCAGCTTGGAAGAGAACACTGAAGCTTTCTTT
NA	TRBJ2-7	few	TRBV4-3	14	CASSQEPSSYEQYF	TGCGCCAGCAGCCAAGAACCTAGCAGCTACGAGCAGTACTTC
NA	TRBJ2-2	once	TRBV7-2	15	CASSLLGEEPGSCFF	NA
TRBD1	TRBJ2-3	many	TRBV12-3/TRBV12-4	15	CASSLRQGAEDTQYF	TGTGCCAGCAGTTTACGACAGGGGGCCGAAGATACGCAGTATTTT
NA	TRBJ1-4	few	TRBV28	16	CASSLFGSRENEKLFF	TGTGCCAGCAGTTTATTTGGGTCTCGGGAGAATGAAAAACTGTTTTTT
TRBD2	TRBJ2-7	many	TRBV3-1	14	CASSPSGRYDEQYF	TGTGCCAGCAGCCCTAGCGGGAGGTACGACGAGCAGTACTTC
NA	TRBJ1-4	NA	TRBV5-1	14	CASSLVTANEKLFF	TGCGCCAGCAGCTTGGTTACAGCTAATGAAAAACTGTTTTTT
NA	TRBJ2-4	many	TRBV2	14	CASIGPHGKNIQYF	TGTGCCAGCATCGGTCCACACGGAAAAAACATTCAGTACTTC
NA	TRBJ2-7	few	TRBV2	13	CASSEQAAYEQYF	TGTGCCAGCAGTGAACAGGCAGCTTACGAGCAGTACTTC
TRBD1	TRBJ2-3	many	TRBV6-1	14	CASSWTGVTDTQYF	TGTGCCAGCAGTTGGACAGGGGTAACAGATACGCAGTATTTT
TRBD2	TRBJ2-5	many	TRBV4-1	16	CASSRKLAGETETQYF	TGCGCCAGCAGCCGGAAACTAGCGGGAGAGACAGAGACCCAGTACTTC
NA	TRBJ2-3	many	TRBV27	13	CASRTRSSNTQYF	TGTGCCAGCAGGACACGTTCAAGTAATACGCAGTATTTT
NA	TRBJ1-6	NA	TRBV20-1	20	CSARFPSMGKDGSYNSPLHF	TGCAGTGCTAGATTCCCGTCGATGGGGAAAGATGGGTCCTATAATTCACCCCTCCACTTT
NA	TRBJ2-2	many	TRBV2	15	CASSEQQPNTGELFF	TGTGCCAGCAGTGAACAACAGCCGAACACCGGGGAGCTGTTTTTT
NA	TRBJ1-2	once	TRBV6-2/TRBV6-3	13	CASSQVRNYGYTF	TGTGCCAGCAGTCAGGTTCGGAACTATGGCTACACCTTC
NA	TRBJ1-5	NA	TRBV19	15	CASSTGRVGNQPQHF	TGTGCCAGTAGTACCGGACGGGTGGGCAATCAGCCCCAGCATTTT
NA	TRBJ1-2	NA	TRBV4-3	15	CASSQGGGPGYGYTF	TGCGCCAGCAGCCAAGGGGGAGGGCCGGGCTATGGCTACACCTTC
NA	TRBJ1-1	NA	TRBV5-8	16	CASSLAPGSPNTEAFF	TGTGCCAGCAGCTTGGCCCCGGGGAGCCCGAACACTGAAGCTTTCTTT
NA	TRBJ2-7	many	TRBV28	14	CASSSTGVRREQYF	TGTGCCAGCAGTTCCACGGGGGTGAGACGCGAGCAGTACTTC
NA	TRBJ2-6	NA	TRBV4-3	18	CASSQQLGVGSGANVLTF	TGCGCCAGCAGCCAACAGCTCGGGGTCGGCTCTGGGGCCAACGTCCTGACTTTC
NA	TRBJ1-2	many	TRBV5-1	12	CASSLDRDGYTF	TGCGCCAGCAGCTTGGACAGGGATGGCTACACCTTC
TRBD1	TRBJ1-4	NA	TRBV20-1	14	CSAEHRGFGEKLFF	TGCAGTGCAGAACACAGGGGTTTTGGTGAAAAACTGTTTTTT
NA	TRBJ1-5	NA	TRBV20-1	16	CSASQLGGGSNQPQHF	TGCAGTGCTAGTCAGCTGGGAGGGGGTAGCAATCAGCCCCAGCATTTT
NA	TRBJ2-1	many	TRBV7-2	15	CASSWRGGSYNEQFF	TGTGCCAGCAGCTGGCGGGGAGGCTCCTACAATGAGCAGTTCTTC
TRBD1	TRBJ1-1	many	TRBV11-2	13	CASSYRGLTEAFF	TGTGCCAGCAGTTACAGGGGGCTTACTGAAGCTTTCTTT
NA	TRBJ1-5	NA	TRBV2	14	CASRSQGSNQPQHF	TGTGCCAGCAGAAGTCAGGGGAGCAATCAGCCCCAGCATTTT
NA	TRBJ1-2	few	TRBV20-1	12	CSARGPNDGYTF	TGCAGTGCCCGAGGGCCCAATGATGGCTACACCTTC
TRBD1	TRBJ2-7	many	TRBV20-1	15	CSAAKGTGVSYEQYF	TGCAGTGCCGCGAAGGGGACAGGGGTTTCCTACGAGCAGTACTTC
NA	TRBJ2-1	many	TRBV3-1	12	CASINSLREQFF	TGTGCCAGCATTAACTCCCTTAGGGAGCAGTTCTTC
NA	TRBJ2-3	NA	TRBV9	15	CASSATGTLTDTQYF	TGTGCCAGCAGCGCCACAGGGACCCTCACAGATACGCAGTATTTT
NA	TRBJ1-3	few	TRBV7-8	15	CASSTPLSSGNTIYF	TGTGCCAGCAGCACCCCCCTCAGCTCTGGAAACACCATATATTTT
NA	TRBJ1-2	many	TRBV18	13	CASSPNDSFGYTF	TGTGCCAGCTCACCAAATGACTCATTCGGCTACACCTTC
NA	TRBJ1-2	many	TRBV11-1	16	CASSRQTGPSNYGYTF	TGTGCCAGCAGCCGACAGACAGGTCCATCTAACTATGGCTACACCTTC
NA	TRBJ1-1	many	TRBV11-1	12	CASSHPRSEAFF	TGTGCCAGCAGCCACCCCCGCTCTGAAGCTTTCTTT
NA	TRBJ2-1	many	TRBV7-8	18	CASSRIIQRTGPYNEQFF	TGTGCCAGCAGTCGTATCATTCAGCGGACGGGACCTTACAATGAGCAGTTCTTC
NA	TRBJ2-3	NA	TRBV6-1	14	CASRNSRITDTQYF	TGTGCCAGCAGAAATAGCAGGATCACAGATACGCAGTATTTT
TRBD2	TRBJ2-7	many	TRBV10-3	15	CAISEPGLAGVEQYF	TGTGCCATCAGTGAACCGGGACTAGCGGGAGTCGAGCAGTACTTC
NA	TRBJ2-7	NA	TRBV6-1	12	CASRGDGYEQYF	TGTGCCAGCAGAGGGGACGGTTACGAGCAGTACTTC
NA	TRBJ2-2	NA	TRBV5-4	17	CASSLGVVAVNTGELFF	TGTGCCAGCAGCTTGGGGGTGGTAGCGGTAAACACCGGGGAGCTGTTTTTT
TRBD2	TRBJ2-7	NA	TRBV3-1	17	CASSQRASGGIHYEQYF	TGTGCCAGCAGCCAGCGCGCTAGCGGGGGGATTCACTACGAGCAGTACTTC
NA	TRBJ2-7	many	TRBV7-2	14	CASSPTRLVYEQYF	TGTGCCAGCAGCCCGACTCGACTAGTATACGAGCAGTACTTC
NA	TRBJ1-2	many	TRBV28	11	CASSPNYGYTF	TGTGCCAGCAGCCCAAACTATGGCTACACCTTC
NA	TRBJ2-5	many	TRBV5-1	15	CASSVAGTAEETQYF	TGCGCCAGCAGCGTTGCGGGGACAGCCGAAGAGACCCAGTACTTC
NA	TRBJ1-6	few	TRBV4-2	13	CASSQDLHSPLHF	TGTGCCAGCAGCCAAGATCTCCATTCACCCCTCCACTTT
TRBD1	TRBJ2-2	once	TRBV7-6	16	CASSKGTGRRTGELFF	TGTGCCAGCAGCAAGGGGACAGGGCGTCGCACCGGGGAGCTGTTTTTT
NA	TRBJ2-1	many	TRBV7-9	14	CASSLWTRAAEQFF	TGTGCCAGCAGCTTGTGGACTCGAGCTGCTGAGCAGTTCTTC
NA	TRBJ2-5	few	TRBV10-2	14	CASSGGILAETQYF	TGCGCCAGCAGTGGGGGAATACTAGCTGAGACCCAGTACTTC
NA	TRBJ2-6	few	TRBV5-1	19	CASSLIFGTARSGANVLTF	TGCGCCAGCAGCTTGATATTCGGGACGGCTCGCTCTGGGGCCAACGTCCTGACTTTC
TRBD2	TRBJ2-3	few	TRBV20-1	15	CSAKGTSGSTDTQYF	TGCAGTGCCAAGGGGACTAGCGGGAGCACAGATACGCAGTATTTT
NA	TRBJ2-1	many	TRBV28	14	CASTRRGSSYEQFF	TGTGCCAGCACTCGGAGAGGATCCTCGTATGAGCAGTTCTTC
TRBD1	TRBJ1-5	NA	TRBV19	14	CASSMGRGHQPQHF	TGTGCCAGTAGTATGGGAAGGGGGCATCAGCCCCAGCATTTT
NA	TRBJ2-2	many	TRBV7-3	14	CASSLTQGTGELFF	TGTGCCAGCAGCTTAACCCAGGGCACCGGGGAGCTGTTTTTT
NA	TRBJ1-5	many	TRBV19	13	CASSDEINQPQHF	TGTGCCAGTAGTGATGAAATAAATCAGCCCCAGCATTTT
NA	TRBJ2-5	many	TRBV6-6	14	CASSYVAAQETQYF	TGTGCCAGCAGTTACGTGGCAGCCCAAGAGACCCAGTACTTC